This T cell receptor (beta chain) was identified in a study of T cells after yellow fever vaccination. Regarding the study as a whole: Boosting was followed by the reappearance of most primary-vaccination clones (around 95% CD4, about 89% CD8). Any FACS-sorted repertoire could hold abundant clonotypes that contaminate it from the bulk population.

Template switching with 5'RACE generated the TCR cDNA and added a universal primer site and UMIs. MiXCR, run by TCRdb on the 5' RACE reads, gives a single entry per CDR3 protein. The table has about 230,000 distinct CDR3 sequences, around 6.7% seen once; the top ten hold approximately 1.1%. About this clonotype itself: Its antigen is not known.

CDR3 length equals 12 residues. CDR1 and CDR2 (germline): SQVTM, ANQGSEA. The V segment lost 7 bases and the J segment 5 bases; nucleotides outside the gene matches: 5. The source material was CD4+ T cells sorted from PBMCs, sampled on the day of the yellow fever booster vaccination. This clonotype was obtained from a man aged 30 to 39 who received the YFV17D yellow fever vaccine. V and J are TRBV29-1 and TRBJ2-5; 9 nucleotides match TRBD1. The CDR3 nucleotides are TGCAGCGCCTCGACAGGGGGGGAGACCCAGTACTTC. It codes for CSASTGGETQYF.